This T cell receptor beta chain was documented in a study of regulatory T cells in long-lasting Graves disease. Time point reported: newly diagnosed GD, antithyroid drugs for less than 3 months. PBMC RNA served as the TCR library source. A blood draw put around 9 milliliters of peripheral blood into EDTA tubes. Regarding this clonotype: At one of its ends the junction is not consistent with the germline gene, which may arise from a read error.

Construction of TCR beta libraries relied on iRepertoire HTBI primers and on Arm-PCR targeting CDR3 regions. Original processing notes: Overall, samples carried 60 to 65 TRBV and approximately 14 TRBJ segments. TCRdb re-called the multiplex PCR reads through MiXCR, storing one row per CDR3 protein. The authors' filters were not applied to this entry. The data contain around 500,000 distinct CDR3 sequences, about 13% of them singletons. The same data also contributed to another study, on T cells in Graves' hyperthyroidism and ophthalmopathy. That source notes: HTBI primers were used for first-round RT-PCR of the TCR CDR3.

The sequenced sample was peripheral blood mononuclear cells (PBMCs), obtained at new diagnosis, from a patient treated with antithyroid drugs. This receptor was taken from a man aged 25-45 years with Graves disease.

CDR3 loop: CGTSRDGRTRKDTGELFF. CDR3 sequence (DNA): TGTGGCACCAGCAGAGATGGGAGGACTAGAAAGGACACCGGGGAGCTGTTTTTT. The V call is TRBV15, the J call TRBJ2-2; 7 bases map to TRBD2. The CDR3 spans 18 residues. Germline V gene sequence: CDR1 LNHNV, CDR2 YYDKDF (reference sequence).